The 26 T cell receptor beta chains below come from one sample, sequenced in a study of T cell responses to AZD1222 COVID-19 vaccine. The protocol was immunoSEQ multiplex PCR, while the TCRdb copy is restricted to in-frame clones and leaves out a portion. The data contain 120,000 or so clones, approximately 91% of them singletons. The starting material was peripheral blood, obtained on day 0 of AZD1222 vaccination. The receptors here all came from an adult in good health.

J is TRBJ2-1 and V is TRBV11-2; 9 bases align to TRBD1. Germline V lookup: CDR1 SGHAT, CDR2 FQNNGV. Germline trimming cut 6 bases from V and 8 bases from J; bases unmatched to any gene: 17. The CDR3 sequence is 17 residues long. CDR3 DNA: TGTGCCAGCAGTTTTCCAGGGGACAGGGCCTTTTTTGATGAGCAGTTCTTC. As protein: CASSFPGDRAFFDEQFF.

The chain links TRBV12-3 or TRBV12-4 to TRBJ2-7; no firm D call. V lost 6 bases, J lost 1 base, and 7 bases lay in between. This CDR3 comprises 12 residues. The CDR3 region has the DNA TGTGCCAGCAGAGGACGGTCCTACGAGCAGTACTTC. It yields the protein CASRGRSYEQYF.

The J gene is TRBJ2-3, the V gene TRBV5-4; 14 positions agree with TRBD2. J lost 3 bases, V lost 3 bases, and 6 bases had no gene match. The length of the CDR3 is 17 residues. Germline values: CDR1 SGHNT, CDR2 YYREEE (reference sequence). The CDR3 nucleotides read TGTGCCAGCAGCTCGGGACTAGCGGGAGTTTGGACAGATACGCAGTATTTT. This encodes CASSSGLAGVWTDTQYF.

This clone has a single count. The chain joins TRBV3-1 (or the pseudogene TRBV3-2) to TRBJ2-7; 9 positions agree with TRBD2. V gave up 6 bases and J gave up 0 bases; unmatched junction bases: 3. CDR3 length equals 14 residues. CDR1 and CDR2 (germline): LGHDT, YNNKEL (reference sequence). DNA of the CDR3: TGTGCCAGCAGGTCTAGCGGGGTCTCCTACGAGCAGTACTTC. Protein sequence: CASRSSGVSYEQYF.

The genes are TRBV2 and TRBJ2-2; D call uncertain. The CDR3 is made up of 12 amino acids. The V and J ends lost 5 bases and 1 base respectively, with 2 bases between them. The V gene's germline CDR1 is SNHLY and CDR2 FYNNEI. CDR3 DNA sequence: TGTGCCAGCAGTCAGAACACCGGGGAGCTGTTTTTT. Translation: CASSQNTGELFF.

The chain combines TRBV19 with TRBJ2-7; unclear D gene. The CDR3 has 13 amino acids. V was pared by 3 bases and J by 6 bases, with 12 bases between. Germline V lookup: CDR1 LNHDA, CDR2 SQIVND (reference sequence). This chain's CDR3 is CASSIGQQAEQYF. The CDR3 DNA reads TGTGCCAGTAGTATCGGGCAGCAGGCCGAGCAGTACTTC. Looking up the rest from reference TRBV19 and TRBJ2-7 gives the full variable domain: DGGITQSPKYLFRKEGQNVTLSCEQNLNHDAMYWYRQDPGQGLRLIYYSQIVNDFQKGDIAEGYSVSREKKESFPLTVTSAQKNPTAFYLCASSIGQQAEQYFGPGTRLTVT.

The CDR3 is CASSPDRGGNQPQHF. The CDR3 coding sequence is TGTGCCAGCAGCCCGGACAGGGGAGGGAATCAGCCCCAGCATTTT. The V and J genes are TRBV7-8 and TRBJ1-5; the match to TRBD1 covers 9 bases. The length of the CDR3 is 15 residues. Germline V gene lookup returns CDR1 SGHVS and CDR2 FQNEAQ. Trimming removed 5 bases from V and 4 bases from J; junction bases left unmatched: 6.

J is TRBJ2-7 and V is TRBV5-5; the D is unclear. Germline values: CDR1 SGHKS, CDR2 YYEKEE (reference sequence). The CDR3 covers 15 residues. Trimming pared 2 bases from V and 3 bases from J, leaving 15 bases between. The CDR3 is CASSLGNRLGYEQYF. The CDR3 DNA sequence: TGTGCCAGCAGCTTAGGTAACCGACTGGGCTACGAGCAGTACTTC.

This clone has more than one count but fewer than ten. The chain combines TRBV7-2 with TRBJ2-1; 8 nucleotides match TRBD2. The CDR3 is 16 amino acids. Per the germline V gene, CDR1 is SGHTA and CDR2 is FQGNSA. Losses at the gene ends were 5 bases for V and 5 bases for J; bases not matched to a gene: 11. CDR3 DNA sequence: TGTGCCAGCAGCCCCCTGGGGGGTAGCGGGAACAATGAGCAGTTCTTC. Translated, it gives CASSPLGGSGNNEQFF.

This clone was observed a single time. This chain joins TRBV7-3 and TRBJ2-1; the D call may be TRBD1 or TRBD2 (5 bases each). The CDR3 loop spans 16 amino acids. Trimming removed 5 bases at V and 7 bases at J, with 21 bases between. CDR1 SGHTA and CDR2 FQGTGA come from the germline V gene. CDR3 sequence: CASSLSGTQKGNEQFF. CDR3 nucleotide sequence: TGTGCCAGCAGCCTCTCCGGGACGCAAAAAGGGAATGAGCAGTTCTTC. The full variable domain, rest sourced from reference TRBV7-3 and TRBJ2-1, is GAGVSQTPSNKVTEKGKYVELRCDPISGHTALYWYRQSLGQGPEFLIYFQGTGAADDSGLPNDRFFAVRPEGSVSTLKIQRTERGDSAVYLCASSLSGTQKGNEQFFGPGTRLTVL.

This rearrangement joins TRBV7-2 to TRBJ2-1, with 9 bases fitting TRBD2. V trimming: 1 base; J trimming: 7 bases; junction bases outside the gene matches: 8. CDR3 length: 16 amino acids. Germline CDR1 is SGHTA and CDR2 is FQGNSA. CDR3 nucleotide sequence: TGTGCCAGCAGCTTAGTGGGCGGGGGGGCCTGGAATGAGCAGTTCTTC. It is translated as CASSLVGGGAWNEQFF.

The chain carries TRBV5-6 and TRBJ2-5; D uncertain. Germline V gene sequence: CDR1 SGHDT, CDR2 YYEEEE. Trimming left V 3 bases short and J 4 bases short, with 10 bases between. There are 13 residues in the CDR3. CDR3 in amino acids: CASSSGWIETQYF. The DNA of the CDR3 is TGTGCCAGCAGCTCCGGATGGATAGAGACCCAGTACTTC.

This CDR3 is CASSHAQFGADTQYF. The CDR3 region has the DNA TGTGCCAGCAGCCATGCCCAGTTTGGGGCAGATACGCAGTATTTT. The chain carries TRBV3-1 (or the pseudogene TRBV3-2) and TRBJ2-3; unclear D gene. Trimming cost V 3 bases and J 4 bases, with 14 bases left between them. Germline V gives CDR1 LGHDT, CDR2 YNNKEL (reference sequence). The length of the CDR3 is 15 residues.

The chain has TRBV9 and TRBJ1-3, with D possibly matching TRBD1 (6 bases). The CDR3 has 20 residues. Germline V CDR1 and CDR2: SGDLS, YYNGEE. Deletions cut 0 bases from V and 6 bases from J, with 28 bases between. DNA of the CDR3: TGTGCCAGCAGCGTAGACCCCCCCTCGGGGGTGGTGGGGGCAGAAAACACCATATATTTT. This translates into CASSVDPPSGVVGAENTIYF.

This chain connects TRBV5-1 to TRBJ2-3; possibly TRBD1 for D (7 bases). CDR1 and CDR2 (germline): SGHRS, YFSETQ. V shed 4 bases and J shed 2 bases, with 14 bases lying between them. CDR3 length: 15 residues. In DNA form, the CDR3 reads TGCGCCAGCAGCGCGGGACAGATGGACACAGATACGCAGTATTTT. This codes for CASSAGQMDTDTQYF.

This rearrangement joins TRBV6-5 to TRBJ1-2; TRBD1 aligns across 7 bases. V trimming: 6 bases; J trimming: 4 bases; junction bases outside the gene matches: 5. Germline V gene data show CDR1 as MNHEY and CDR2 as SVGAGI. The CDR3 totals 13 residues. The DNA of the CDR3 is TGTGCCAGCAGAACCACAGGGGCCTATGGCTACACCTTC. This translates into CASRTTGAYGYTF.

The V gene is TRBV29-1, the J gene TRBJ2-2, with 10 bases aligning to TRBD2. This CDR3 comprises 15 residues. From germline, CDR1 is SQVTM and CDR2 ANQGSEA. J was trimmed by 3 bases and V by 7 bases; bases with no gene match: 8. Here the CDR3 reads CSGSSGSRDTGELFF. The DNA for the CDR3 is TGCAGCGGGTCTAGCGGGAGTAGGGACACCGGGGAGCTGTTTTTT.

The gene calls are TRBV5-1 and TRBJ2-7; a possible D gene is TRBD2 (5 bases). Germline lookup yields CDR1 SGHRS and CDR2 YFSETQ. Trimming pared 4 bases from V and 2 bases from J, leaving 13 bases between. The CDR3 is 14 residues long. The CDR3 DNA sequence: TGCGCCAGCAGCCCCGGACTGGTTACCTACGAGCAGTACTTC. Protein sequence: CASSPGLVTYEQYF.

This clone was seen just once. V usage is TRBV27 and J usage is TRBJ1-1, with no clear D. V lost 0 bases, J lost 2 bases, and 22 bases lay in between. This CDR3 is 19 amino acids long. CDR1 and CDR2 (germline): MNHEY, SMNVEV (reference sequence). The CDR3 DNA follows: TGTGCCAGCAGTTTATCGATCTGGGCAGAAAACGAAAAAAACACTGAAGCTTTCTTT. It encodes CASSLSIWAENEKNTEAFF.

The rearrangement links TRBV9 to TRBJ2-7, with 7 bases that match TRBD1. The CDR3 spans 16 residues. Trimming removed 3 bases from V and 7 bases from J; junction bases left unmatched: 16. The germline gives CDR1 SGDLS, CDR2 YYNGEE. This CDR3 reads CASSAGEGARLDEQYF. The DNA for the CDR3 is TGTGCCAGCAGCGCCGGAGAGGGGGCGCGGTTGGATGAGCAGTACTTC.

This clone is a singleton in its sample. The rearrangement links TRBV15 to TRBJ1-2; 8 bases are a match to TRBD1. This CDR3 is 14 amino acids long. CDR1 is LNHNV and CDR2 is YYDKDF in the germline V gene (reference sequence). Trimming removed 4 bases from V and 4 bases from J; junction bases left unmatched: 5. The CDR3 coding sequence is TGTGCCACCAGCATCTCAGGGGGCGCCTATGGCTACACCTTC. Amino acids: CATSISGGAYGYTF.

Comments on this clone: Compared with germline, one end of the junction differs, possibly owing to a read error. This chain joins TRBV18 and TRBJ2-2; 7 nucleotides match TRBD1. Germline V gene lookup returns CDR1 KGHSH and CDR2 LQKENI. The CDR3 totals 17 residues. The CDR3 protein is CASTPPQGQSGTGELFF. The DNA of the CDR3 is TGTGCCAGCACACCTCCCCAGGGACAGTCGGGAACCGGGGAGCTGTTTTTT.

V gene TRBV5-1 combines with J gene TRBJ2-1; D call uncertain. Trimming pared 1 base from V and 4 bases from J, leaving 21 bases between. The germline gives CDR1 SGHRS, CDR2 YFSETQ. The CDR3 sequence is 18 residues long. The CDR3 sequence is CASSLLGSGLSSYNEQFF. CDR3 sequence (DNA): TGCGCCAGCAGCTTGCTGGGGTCGGGTTTGAGCTCTTACAATGAGCAGTTCTTC.

The V gene is TRBV6-5, the J gene TRBJ2-2, with D tentatively TRBD1 (5 bases). Germline V gene lookup returns CDR1 MNHEY and CDR2 SVGAGI. The CDR3 runs to 13 residues. Trimming shortened V by 2 bases and J by 5 bases, and 6 bases separated the two germline ends. The CDR3 here is CASSYGATGELFF. The CDR3 nucleotides are TGTGCCAGCAGTTACGGGGCTACCGGGGAGCTGTTTTTT.

This chain uses TRBV6-2 or TRBV6-3 with TRBJ2-2; the match to TRBD1 covers 7 bases. V dropped 4 bases and J dropped 1; count of bases not matched to a gene: 9. The length of the CDR3 is 17 residues. Germline lookup yields CDR1 MNHEY and CDR2 SVGEGT. CDR3 in amino acids: CASSFRPTGMNTGELFF. CDR3 bases: TGTGCCAGCAGTTTCCGTCCGACAGGGATGAACACCGGGGAGCTGTTTTTT.

The chain uses TRBV19 and TRBJ1-5; the match to TRBD1 covers 12 bases. V trimming: 5 bases; J trimming: 5 bases; junction bases outside the gene matches: 10. The germline gives CDR1 LNHDA, CDR2 SQIVND (reference sequence). The CDR3 is made up of 17 amino acids. The CDR3 region has the DNA TGTGCCAGTAGTTTCTTGCCGGGACAGGGGGCCGATCAGCCCCAGCATTTT. Residues: CASSFLPGQGADQPQHF.